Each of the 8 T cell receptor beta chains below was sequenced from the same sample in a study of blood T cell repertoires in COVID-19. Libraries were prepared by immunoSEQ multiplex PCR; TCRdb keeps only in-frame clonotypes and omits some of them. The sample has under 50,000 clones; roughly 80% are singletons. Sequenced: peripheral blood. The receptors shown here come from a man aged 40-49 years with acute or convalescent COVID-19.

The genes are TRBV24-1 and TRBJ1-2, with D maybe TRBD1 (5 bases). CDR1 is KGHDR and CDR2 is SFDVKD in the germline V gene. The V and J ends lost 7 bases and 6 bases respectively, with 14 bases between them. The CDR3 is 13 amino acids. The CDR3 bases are TGTGCCACCAGCCCCGGGACTTACAATGGCTACACCTTC. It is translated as CATSPGTYNGYTF.

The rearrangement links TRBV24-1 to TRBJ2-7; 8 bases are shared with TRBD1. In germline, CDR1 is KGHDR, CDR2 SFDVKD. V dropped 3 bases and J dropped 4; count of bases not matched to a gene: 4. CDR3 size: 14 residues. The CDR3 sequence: CATSDPGQGYEQYF. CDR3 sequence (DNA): TGTGCCACCAGTGATCCCGGACAGGGATACGAGCAGTACTTC.

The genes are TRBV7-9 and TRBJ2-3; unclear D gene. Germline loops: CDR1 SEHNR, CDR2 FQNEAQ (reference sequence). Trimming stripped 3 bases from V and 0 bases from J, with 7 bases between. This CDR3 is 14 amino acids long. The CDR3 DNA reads TGTGCCAGCAGCTTCGGAGCGAGCACAGATACGCAGTATTTT. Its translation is CASSFGASTDTQYF.

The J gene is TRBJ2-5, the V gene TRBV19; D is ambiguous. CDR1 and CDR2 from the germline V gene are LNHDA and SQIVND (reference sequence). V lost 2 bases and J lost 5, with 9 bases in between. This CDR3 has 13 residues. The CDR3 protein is CASSISPPETQYF. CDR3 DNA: TGTGCCAGTAGTATATCCCCTCCGGAGACCCAGTACTTC.

Here the CDR3 DNA reads TGTGCCAGCAGGGTGTTAGGGGTTCAGTACTTC. It translates to CASRVLGVQYF. This chain connects TRBV25-1 to TRBJ2-5, with D maybe TRBD1 (5 bases). The CDR3 contains 11 residues. Germline V lookup: CDR1 MGHDK, CDR2 SYGVNS. Trimming pared 6 bases from V and 11 bases from J, leaving 13 bases between.

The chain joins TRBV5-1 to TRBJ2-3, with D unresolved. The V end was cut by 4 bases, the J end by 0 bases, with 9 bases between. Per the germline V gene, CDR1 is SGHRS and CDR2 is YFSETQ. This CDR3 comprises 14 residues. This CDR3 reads CASSPSVSTDTQYF. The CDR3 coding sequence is TGCGCCAGCAGCCCCTCGGTCAGCACAGATACGCAGTATTTT. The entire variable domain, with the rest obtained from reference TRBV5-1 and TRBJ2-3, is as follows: KAGVTQTPRYLIKTRGQQVTLSCSPISGHRSVSWYQQTPGQGLQFLFEYFSETQRNKGNFPGRFSGRQFSNSRSEMNVSTLELGDSALYLCASSPSVSTDTQYFGPGTRLTVL.

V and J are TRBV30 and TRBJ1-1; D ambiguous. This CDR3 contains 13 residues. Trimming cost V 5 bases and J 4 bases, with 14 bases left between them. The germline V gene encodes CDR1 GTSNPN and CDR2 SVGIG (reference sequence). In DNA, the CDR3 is TGTGCCTGGGCTAGATACGCGGGCACTGAAGCTTTCTTT. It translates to CAWARYAGTEAFF.

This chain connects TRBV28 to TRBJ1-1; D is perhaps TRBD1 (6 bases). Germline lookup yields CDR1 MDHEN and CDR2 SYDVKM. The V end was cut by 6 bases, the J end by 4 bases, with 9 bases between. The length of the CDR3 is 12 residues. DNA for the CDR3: TGTGCCAGCAGCACAGGGTTCACTGAAGCTTTCTTT. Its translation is CASSTGFTEAFF. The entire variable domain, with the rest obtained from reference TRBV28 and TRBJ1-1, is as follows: DVKVTQSSRYLVKRTGEKVFLECVQDMDHENMFWYRQDPGLGLRLIYFSYDVKMKEKGDIPEGYSVSREKKERFSLILESASTNQTSMYLCASSTGFTEAFFGQGTRLTVV.